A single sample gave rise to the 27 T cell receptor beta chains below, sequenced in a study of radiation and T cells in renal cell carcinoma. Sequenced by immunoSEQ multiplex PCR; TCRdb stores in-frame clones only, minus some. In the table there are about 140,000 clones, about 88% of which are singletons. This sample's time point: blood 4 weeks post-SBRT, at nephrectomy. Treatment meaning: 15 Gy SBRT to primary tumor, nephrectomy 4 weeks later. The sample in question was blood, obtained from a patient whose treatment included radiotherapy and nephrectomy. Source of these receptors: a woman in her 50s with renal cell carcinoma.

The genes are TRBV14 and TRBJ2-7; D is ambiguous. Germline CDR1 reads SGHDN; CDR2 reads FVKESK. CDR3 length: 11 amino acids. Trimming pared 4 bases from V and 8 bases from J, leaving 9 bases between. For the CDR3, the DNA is TGTGCCAGCAGCCTGGGCCTTCAGCAGTACTTC. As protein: CASSLGLQQYF.

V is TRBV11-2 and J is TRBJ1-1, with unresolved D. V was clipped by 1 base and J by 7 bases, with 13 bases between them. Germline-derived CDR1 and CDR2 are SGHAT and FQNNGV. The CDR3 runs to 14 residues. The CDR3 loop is CASSLAPVGNEAFF. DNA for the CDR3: TGTGCCAGCAGCTTAGCCCCCGTTGGAAATGAAGCTTTCTTT.

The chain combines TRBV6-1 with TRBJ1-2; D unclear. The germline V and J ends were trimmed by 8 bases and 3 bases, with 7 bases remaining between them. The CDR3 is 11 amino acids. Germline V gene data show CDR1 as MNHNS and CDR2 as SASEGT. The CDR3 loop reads CASEEDYGYTF. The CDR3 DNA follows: TGTGCCAGCGAGGAGGACTATGGCTACACCTTC.

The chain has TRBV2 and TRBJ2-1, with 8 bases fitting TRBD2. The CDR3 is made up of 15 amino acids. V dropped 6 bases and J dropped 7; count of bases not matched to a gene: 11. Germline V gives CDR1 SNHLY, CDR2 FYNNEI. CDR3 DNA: TGTGCCAGCAGCCGGGGGGGGTCGATTCTGAATGAGCAGTTCTTC. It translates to CASSRGGSILNEQFF.

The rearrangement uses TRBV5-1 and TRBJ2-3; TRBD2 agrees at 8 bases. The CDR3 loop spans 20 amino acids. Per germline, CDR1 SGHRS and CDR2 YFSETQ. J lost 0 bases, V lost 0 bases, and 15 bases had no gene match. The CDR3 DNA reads TGCGCCAGCAGCTTGGCTCGTGGGGTAGCGGGACACTCTAGCACAGATACGCAGTATTTT. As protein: CASSLARGVAGHSSTDTQYF.

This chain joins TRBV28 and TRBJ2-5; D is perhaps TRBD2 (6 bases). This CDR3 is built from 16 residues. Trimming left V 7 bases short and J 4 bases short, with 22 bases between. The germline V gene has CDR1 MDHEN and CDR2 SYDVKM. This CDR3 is CASKRLDFRRGETQYF. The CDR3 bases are TGTGCCAGCAAGAGACTAGATTTTCGTCGCGGAGAGACCCAGTACTTC.

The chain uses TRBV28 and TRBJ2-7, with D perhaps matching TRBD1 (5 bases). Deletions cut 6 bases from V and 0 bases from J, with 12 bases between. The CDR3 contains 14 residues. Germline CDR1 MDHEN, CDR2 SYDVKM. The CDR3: CASRGRLDSYEQYF. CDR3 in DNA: TGTGCCAGCAGGGGGCGGTTGGACTCCTACGAGCAGTACTTC.

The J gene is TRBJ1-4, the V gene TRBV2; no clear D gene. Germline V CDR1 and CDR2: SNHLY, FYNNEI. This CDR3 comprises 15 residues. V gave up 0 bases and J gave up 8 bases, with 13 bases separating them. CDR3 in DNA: TGTGCCAGCAGTGAAGCGTCTCGCTCGGGAGAAAAACTGTTTTTT. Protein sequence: CASSEASRSGEKLFF. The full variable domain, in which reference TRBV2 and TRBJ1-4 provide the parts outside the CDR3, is EPEVTQTPSHQVTQMGQEVILRCVPISNHLYFYWYRQILGQKVEFLVSFYNNEISEKSEIFDDQFSVERPDGSNFTLKIRSTKLEDSAMYFCASSEASRSGEKLFFGSGTQLSVL.

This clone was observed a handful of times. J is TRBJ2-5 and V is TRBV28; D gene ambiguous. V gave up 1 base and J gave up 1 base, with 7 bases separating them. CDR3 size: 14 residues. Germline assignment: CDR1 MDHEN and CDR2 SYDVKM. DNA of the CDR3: TGTGCCAGCAGTTTATCCCCGCGCCAAGAGACCCAGTACTTC. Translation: CASSLSPRQETQYF. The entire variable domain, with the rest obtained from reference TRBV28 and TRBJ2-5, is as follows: DVKVTQSSRYLVKRTGEKVFLECVQDMDHENMFWYRQDPGLGLRLIYFSYDVKMKEKGDIPEGYSVSREKKERFSLILESASTNQTSMYLCASSLSPRQETQYFGPGTRLLVL.

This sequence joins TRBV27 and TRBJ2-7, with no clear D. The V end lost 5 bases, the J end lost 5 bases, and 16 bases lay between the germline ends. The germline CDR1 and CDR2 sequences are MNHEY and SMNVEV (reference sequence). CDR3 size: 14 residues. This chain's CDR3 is CASSPPGFTDEQYF. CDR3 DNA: TGTGCCAGCAGTCCCCCTGGATTTACCGACGAGCAGTACTTC.

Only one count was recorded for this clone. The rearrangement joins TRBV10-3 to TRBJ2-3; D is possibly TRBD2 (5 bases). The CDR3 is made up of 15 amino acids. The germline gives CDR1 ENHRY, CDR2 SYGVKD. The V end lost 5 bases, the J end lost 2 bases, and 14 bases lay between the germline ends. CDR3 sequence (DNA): TGTGCCATCAGTAGGCCCGGACTCCTCACAGATACGCAGTATTTT. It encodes CAISRPGLLTDTQYF.

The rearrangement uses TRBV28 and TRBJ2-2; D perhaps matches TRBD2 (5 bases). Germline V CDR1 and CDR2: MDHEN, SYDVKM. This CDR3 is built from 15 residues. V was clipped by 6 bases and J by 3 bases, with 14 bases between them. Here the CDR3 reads CASSSPGKDTGELFF. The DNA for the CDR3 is TGTGCCAGCAGCTCACCCGGGAAAGACACCGGGGAGCTGTTTTTT.

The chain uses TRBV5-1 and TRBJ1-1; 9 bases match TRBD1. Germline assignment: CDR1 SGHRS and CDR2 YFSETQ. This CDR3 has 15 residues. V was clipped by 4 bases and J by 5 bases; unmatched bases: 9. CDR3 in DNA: TGCGCCAGCAGCGGGGGACAGGGAATAAGAACTGAAGCTTTCTTT. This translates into CASSGGQGIRTEAFF. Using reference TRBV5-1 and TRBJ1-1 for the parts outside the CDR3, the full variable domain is KAGVTQTPRYLIKTRGQQVTLSCSPISGHRSVSWYQQTPGQGLQFLFEYFSETQRNKGNFPGRFSGRQFSNSRSEMNVSTLELGDSALYLCASSGGQGIRTEAFFGQGTRLTVV.

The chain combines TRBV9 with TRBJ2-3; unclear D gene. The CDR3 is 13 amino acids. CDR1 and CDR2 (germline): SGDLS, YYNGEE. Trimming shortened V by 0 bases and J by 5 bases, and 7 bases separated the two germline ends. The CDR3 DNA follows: TGTGCCAGCAGCGTAGAGGGCAGAGATACGCAGTATTTT. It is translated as CASSVEGRDTQYF. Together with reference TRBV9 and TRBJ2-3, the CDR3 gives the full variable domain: DSGVTQTPKHLITATGQRVTLRCSPRSGDLSVYWYQQSLDQGLQFLIQYYNGEERAKGNILERFSAQQFPDLHSELNLSSLELGDSALYFCASSVEGRDTQYFGPGTRLTVL.

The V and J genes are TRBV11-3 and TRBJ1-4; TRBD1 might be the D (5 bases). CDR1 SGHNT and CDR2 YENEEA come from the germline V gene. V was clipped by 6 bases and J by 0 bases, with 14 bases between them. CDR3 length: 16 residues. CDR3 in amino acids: CASREDKEATNEKLFF. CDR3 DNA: TGTGCCAGCAGAGAGGACAAGGAGGCAACTAATGAAAAACTGTTTTTT.

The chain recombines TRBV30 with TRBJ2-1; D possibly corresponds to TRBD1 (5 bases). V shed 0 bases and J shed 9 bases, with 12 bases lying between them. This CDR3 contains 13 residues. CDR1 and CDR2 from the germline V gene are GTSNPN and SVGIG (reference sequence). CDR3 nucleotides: TGTGCCTGGAGTGTAACTGGGGCCGGTGAGCAGTTCTTC. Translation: CAWSVTGAGEQFF.

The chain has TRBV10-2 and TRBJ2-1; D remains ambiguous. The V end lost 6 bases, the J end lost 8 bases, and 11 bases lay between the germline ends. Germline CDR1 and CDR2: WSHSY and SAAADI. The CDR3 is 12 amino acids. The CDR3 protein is CASRFGRDEQFF. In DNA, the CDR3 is TGCGCCAGCAGATTTGGTCGGGATGAGCAGTTCTTC.

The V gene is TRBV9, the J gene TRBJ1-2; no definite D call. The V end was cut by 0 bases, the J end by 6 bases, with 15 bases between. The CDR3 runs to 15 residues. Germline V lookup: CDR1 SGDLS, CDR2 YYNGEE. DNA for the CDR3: TGTGCCAGCAGCGTAGGATTTTCATCAGGCAATGGCTACACCTTC. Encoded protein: CASSVGFSSGNGYTF.

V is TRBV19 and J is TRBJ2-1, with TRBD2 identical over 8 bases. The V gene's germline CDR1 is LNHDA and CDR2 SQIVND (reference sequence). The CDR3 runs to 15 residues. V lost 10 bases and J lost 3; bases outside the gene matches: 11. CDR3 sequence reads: CATKRAGASYNEQFF. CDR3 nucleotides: TGTGCCACCAAGCGAGCGGGAGCAAGCTACAATGAGCAGTTCTTC.

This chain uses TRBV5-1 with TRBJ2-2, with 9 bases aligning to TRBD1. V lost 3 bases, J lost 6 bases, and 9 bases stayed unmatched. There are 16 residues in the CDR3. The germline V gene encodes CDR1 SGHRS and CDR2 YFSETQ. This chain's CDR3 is CASSSEPGQGPGELFF. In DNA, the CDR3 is TGCGCCAGCAGCTCGGAACCGGGACAGGGACCCGGGGAGCTGTTTTTT.

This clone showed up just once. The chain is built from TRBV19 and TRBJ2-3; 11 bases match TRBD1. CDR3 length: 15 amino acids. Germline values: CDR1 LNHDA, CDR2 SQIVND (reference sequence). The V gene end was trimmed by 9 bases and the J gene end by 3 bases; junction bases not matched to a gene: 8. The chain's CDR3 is CASSRTGGRTDTQYF. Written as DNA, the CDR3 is TGTGCCAGCTCCCGGACAGGGGGCAGGACAGATACGCAGTATTTT.

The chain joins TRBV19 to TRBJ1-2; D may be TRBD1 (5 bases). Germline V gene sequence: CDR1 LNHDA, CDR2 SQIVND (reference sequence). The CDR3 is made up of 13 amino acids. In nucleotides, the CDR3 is TGTGCTTGCCGGGACCCAGGGATAGGCGGCTACACCTTC. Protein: CACRDPGIGGYTF.

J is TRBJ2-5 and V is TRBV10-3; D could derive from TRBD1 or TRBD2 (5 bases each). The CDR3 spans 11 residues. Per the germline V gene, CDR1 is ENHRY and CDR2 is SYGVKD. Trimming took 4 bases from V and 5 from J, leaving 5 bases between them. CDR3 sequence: CAISGGETQYF. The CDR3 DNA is TGTGCCATCAGTGGGGGGGAGACCCAGTACTTC.

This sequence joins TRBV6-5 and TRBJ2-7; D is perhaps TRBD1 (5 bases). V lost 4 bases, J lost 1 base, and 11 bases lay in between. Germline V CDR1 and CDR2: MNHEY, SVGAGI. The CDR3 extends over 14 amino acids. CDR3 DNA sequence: TGTGCCAGCAGTTGGGGCGCGGAGTCCTACGAGCAGTACTTC. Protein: CASSWGAESYEQYF.

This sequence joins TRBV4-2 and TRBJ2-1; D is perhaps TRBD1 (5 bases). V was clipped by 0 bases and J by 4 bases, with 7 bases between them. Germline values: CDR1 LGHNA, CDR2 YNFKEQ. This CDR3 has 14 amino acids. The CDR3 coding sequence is TGTGCCAGCAGCCAAGATAGGGGATACAATGAGCAGTTCTTC. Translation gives CASSQDRGYNEQFF.

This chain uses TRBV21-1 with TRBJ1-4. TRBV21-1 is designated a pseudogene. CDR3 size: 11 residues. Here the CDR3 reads CARAREEKLFF. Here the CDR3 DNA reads TGTGCCAGAGCAAGGGAGGAAAAACTGTTTTTT.

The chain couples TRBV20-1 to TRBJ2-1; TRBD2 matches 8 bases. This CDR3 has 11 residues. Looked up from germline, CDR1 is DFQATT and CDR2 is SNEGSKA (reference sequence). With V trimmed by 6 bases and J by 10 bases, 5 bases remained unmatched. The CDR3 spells CSAKTSGEQFF. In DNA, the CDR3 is TGCAGTGCCAAAACTAGCGGCGAGCAGTTCTTC.